Listed below are T cell receptor beta chains from one sample, sequenced in a study of T-cell memory formation after mild COVID-19. TCRdb recomputed calls from the 5' RACE reads with MiXCR, one row per CDR3 protein. The data hold 92,000 or so distinct CDR3 sequences, with about 13% observed a single time. The sequenced sample was PBMCs or a T cell subset sorted from them (not recorded which). These receptors all come from an adult woman who had mild COVID-19 (a few samples of this study predate the infection). Cell type and time point are not known. CDR3s include the opening cysteine and the closing phenylalanine or tryptophan. A D gene is named only where the DNA matches it firmly. Expanded clones are given a class, and other clones once, few, many or no size at all.

NA	many	TRBV7-9	TRBJ2-7	TGTGCCAGTCAGGGATTCTCCTACGAGCAGTACTTC	CASQGFSYEQYF
TRBD1	few	TRBV4-1	TRBJ2-2	TGCGCCAGCAGTGCCCAGGGGGCGGACACCGGGGAGCTGTTTTTT	CASSAQGADTGELFF
TRBD2	few	TRBV6-1	TRBJ2-7	TGTGCCAGCAGTGAAGGACTAGCGGGGGGTTCCTACGAGCAGTACTTC	CASSEGLAGGSYEQYF
NA	few	TRBV7-9	TRBJ2-7	TGTGCCAGCAGCTTACCGGGGGCGGGTGGCGAGCAGTACTTC	CASSLPGAGGEQYF
TRBD2	NA	TRBV5-5	TRBJ2-5	TGTGCCAGCAGCGTTGGAGCACTAGCGATGGGGCAAGAGACCCAGTACTTC	CASSVGALAMGQETQYF
NA	NA	TRBV5-1	TRBJ2-7	TGCGCCAGCAGCCAGTCGAGGGGCTACGAGCAGTACTTC	CASSQSRGYEQYF
NA	NA	TRBV7-9	TRBJ1-1	TGTGCCAGCAGCCCCACCCCGGGCGATTGGAGGAGGTCTGAAGCTTTCTTT	CASSPTPGDWRRSEAFF
NA	many	TRBV20-1	TRBJ2-3	TGCAGTGCTTCCACAGATACGCAGTATTTT	CSASTDTQYF
NA	NA	TRBV5-1	TRBJ2-3	TGCGCCAGCAGAGCCATCTACAAGCGCTCTAAGGTGTCGGGTACGCAGTATTTT	CASRAIYKRSKVSGTQYF
NA	few	TRBV6-2/TRBV6-3	TRBJ1-5	TGTGCCAGCAGTTACTCCCCGACAGGAGGCGCCTGGAGTAGCAATCAGCCCCAGCATTTT	CASSYSPTGGAWSSNQPQHF
NA	NA	TRBV4-3	TRBJ2-7	TGCGCCAGCAGCCCCCAGGCGGGGTCCTACGAGCAGTACTTC	CASSPQAGSYEQYF
TRBD2	NA	TRBV7-8	TRBJ2-3	TGTGCCAGCAGCTTAGGGGCGGGAGCAATAGATACGCAGTATTTT	CASSLGAGAIDTQYF
NA	many	TRBV4-1	TRBJ2-7	TGCGCCAGCAGCCAAGATCTTACAGGAACCTACGAGCAGTACTTC	CASSQDLTGTYEQYF
NA	once	TRBV4-1	TRBJ2-3	TGCGCCAGCAGCCACCCCGATGATACAACTAGCACAGATACGCAGTATTTT	CASSHPDDTTSTDTQYF
NA	once	TRBV5-8	TRBJ2-7	TGTGCCAGCAGCCAGACTTGGTACGAGCAGTACTTC	CASSQTWYEQYF
NA	few	TRBV24-1	TRBJ2-3	TGTGCCACCAGGGGGGCAGATACGCAGTATTTT	CATRGADTQYF
TRBD2	many	TRBV5-1	TRBJ2-2	TGCGCCAGCAGCTTGGCACTAGCGGGAGCGTCGAACACCGGGGAGCTGTTTTTT	CASSLALAGASNTGELFF
TRBD2	NA	TRBV7-6	TRBJ2-3	TGTGCCAGCAGCTTAGCGCTAACTAGCGGGGGCCTCACAGATACGCAGTATTTT	CASSLALTSGGLTDTQYF
NA	NA	TRBV29-1	TRBJ2-7	TGCAGCGTTCTCCCGTCCGTAGGTTACGAGCAGTACTTC	CSVLPSVGYEQYF
TRBD1	NA	TRBV20-1	TRBJ1-4	TGCAGTGCTAGCCCCTACAGGGGAACTAATGAAAAACTGTTTTTT	CSASPYRGTNEKLFF
NA	NA	TRBV19	TRBJ2-3	TGTGCCAGTAGTGAGGAACAGGGTCCAGATACGCAGTATTTT	CASSEEQGPDTQYF
NA	NA	TRBV14	TRBJ2-1	TGTGCCAGCAGCCTCTATGGAATTTCCTACAATGAGCAGTTCTTC	CASSLYGISYNEQFF
TRBD1	few	TRBV25-1	TRBJ2-7	TGTGCCAGCAGTGAAGTAGGGGGCGTAGGGTACGAGCAGTACTTC	CASSEVGGVGYEQYF
TRBD2	NA	TRBV6-1	TRBJ2-1	TGTGCCAGCAGTGAACCCGGGACTAGCTTCGTCAATGAGCAGTTCTTC	CASSEPGTSFVNEQFF
TRBD1	NA	TRBV7-8	TRBJ1-5	TGTGCCAGCAGCTCGGGGACAGGGCAGCCCCAGCATTTT	CASSSGTGQPQHF
TRBD1	few	TRBV7-9	TRBJ2-3	TGTGCCAGCAGCCTGGGGACAGGTAGCACAGATACGCAGTATTTT	CASSLGTGSTDTQYF
NA	NA	TRBV12-3/TRBV12-4	TRBJ2-7	TGTGCCAGCAGTCTACTACTGGACACTTACGAGCAGTACTTC	CASSLLLDTYEQYF
NA	few	TRBV11-1	TRBJ1-1	TGTGCCAGCAGCTTAGCTGAGGCGGAGAACACTGAAGCTTTCTTT	CASSLAEAENTEAFF
TRBD2	many	TRBV29-1	TRBJ2-1	TGCAGCGTGGGGACTAGCGGATTCTACAATGAGCAGTTCTTC	CSVGTSGFYNEQFF
NA	NA	TRBV25-1	TRBJ2-5	TGTGACAGTGAGGGAGAGACCCAGTACTTC	CDSEGETQYF
NA	NA	TRBV6-5	TRBJ2-5	TGTGCCAGCAGTTACGTGAACGGGGAGACCCAGTACTTC	CASSYVNGETQYF
NA	NA	TRBV4-1	TRBJ2-1	TGCGCCAGCAGCCAAGATTGGGGGGCGGCCAATGAGCAGTTCTTC	CASSQDWGAANEQFF
NA	NA	TRBV7-6	TRBJ1-1	TGTGCCAGCAGCGAGGGTAACACTGAAGCTTTCTTT	CASSEGNTEAFF
NA	NA	TRBV15	TRBJ1-1	TGTGCCACCAGCAGAGAAAGGGATCTCGCCACTGAAGCTTTCTTT	CATSRERDLATEAFF
TRBD2	few	TRBV2	TRBJ2-1	TGTGCCAGCAGTGATTTAGAACTAGCGGGAAGCGATGAGCAGTTCTTC	CASSDLELAGSDEQFF